The table lists the clone carrying this T cell receptor beta chain with many counts. What it binds is not known. According to the study, TCR beta libraries were built with iRepertoire HTBI primers and CDR3-region Arm-PCR. TCRdb reanalysed the multiplex PCR reads using MiXCR and keeps one entry per CDR3 protein. The sample lists approximately 400,000 distinct CDR3 sequences, 14% to 15% occurring once. The sample comes from a study of regulatory T cells in long-lasting Graves disease. The study's findings and limits: New patients shared about 880 public clonotypes, fewer than the approximately 2,500 shared by persistent patients.

The J segment lost 0 bases and the V segment lost 3 bases, leaving 6 bases of the junction unmatched. The germline V gene encodes CDR1 SGHRS and CDR2 YFSETQ. The CDR3 sequence is 17 residues long. Documented time point: newly diagnosed GD, antithyroid drugs for less than 3 months. The TCR library was prepared using RNA isolated from PBMCs. The same sample was also used in a study of T cells in Graves' hyperthyroidism and ophthalmopathy. That study adds: The HTBI primer set drove a first-round RT-PCR of the TCR CDR3. Most clonotypes that expanded in the thyroid above 0.001 also showed up in blood.

Sequencing used peripheral blood mononuclear cells (PBMCs), obtained at new diagnosis, from a patient treated with antithyroid drugs. This chain joins TRBV5-1 and TRBJ2-6, with 7 nucleotides matching TRBD1. This clonotype originated in a woman aged 40 to 55 with Graves disease. The CDR3 coding sequence is TGCGCCAGCAGCTCAACCGGGACAGCCTCTGGGGCCAACGTCCTGACTTTC. Protein product: CASSSTGTASGANVLTF.